The present TCR beta chain was sequenced within a study of shared clonotypes between healthy human individuals. General study results and limits: Non-shared clonotypes had lower generation probabilities than those shared by all four donors.

J lost 5 bases, V lost 4 bases, and 5 bases had no gene match. The CDR3 contains 13 residues. Per the germline V gene, CDR1 is SGHAT and CDR2 is FQNNGV. Data came from immunoSEQ multiplex PCR; TCRdb stores just in-frame clones and leaves some out. The table shows hundreds of thousands of clones, with about 96% occurring only once. Naive CD45RA+ and memory CD45RA-negative subsets were split from CD4+ cells. In this sample, this clone turned up once. What it binds is not known. Sample: naive CD4+ T cells sorted from blood. This sample's subset: CD45RA+ positively selected. The chain uses TRBV11-2 and TRBJ2-7; TRBD1 aligns across 7 bases. The clonotype comes from a woman in her 30s in good health. CDR3 loop: CASSYTGAHEQYF. The CDR3 DNA reads TGTGCCAGCAGCTACACAGGGGCCCACGAGCAGTACTTC.